This entry concerns a single T cell receptor beta chain. Using immunoSEQ multiplex PCR, the repertoire was profiled, and TCRdb retains in-frame clones only, with some absent. The top ten clones hold roughly 1.2% of a sample with over a million clones, roughly 96% of them seen once. This entry comes from a study of shared clonotypes between healthy human individuals. Each sample came from a Caucasian adult donor living in Nashville, Tennessee. Germline CDR1 MGHRA, CDR2 YSYEKL. V shed 4 bases and J 7 bases; nucleotides not matched to a gene: 7. This CDR3 is 15 amino acids long. Sequencing input: naive CD4+ T cells sorted from blood. Described subset: CD45RA+ positively selected. The TCR was taken from a man in his thirties or forties in good health. The chain employs TRBV4-1 and TRBJ1-4; TRBD1 agrees at 9 bases. CDR3 in amino acids: CASSPSGTGREKLFF. Written as DNA, the CDR3 is TGCGCCAGCAGCCCTTCCGGGACAGGGCGTGAAAAACTGTTTTTT.